This is a list of T cell receptor beta chains from one sample in a study of shared clonotypes between healthy human individuals. Sequencing was performed with immunoSEQ multiplex PCR; in TCRdb, only in-frame clones are kept and a portion is missing. The data contain about 2 million clones, 85% to 95% of them singletons. Material for sequencing was naive CD8+ T cells sorted from blood. The receptor source for this set is a man aged 18 to 30 in good health. Each CDR3 is given with its conserved first and last residue. The D gene is left open where the match is weak. Size tells how often a clone was seen (once, few, many) or the class of an expanded clone, and some rows leave it out.

CDR3nt | CDR3aa | v_gene | abundance | j_gene | d_gene
TGCGCCAGCAGCCAAGATCCCGGCTCTCGGCAGTATTTT | CASSQDPGSRQYF | TRBV4-1 | - | TRBJ2-3 | -
TGCGCCAGCAGCCAAGTGAACGACAGAGGAAACACCATATATTTT | CASSQVNDRGNTIYF | TRBV4-1 | - | TRBJ1-3 | -
TGTGCCAGCAGCTTATCGGCGGGTAGACAAGAGACCCAGTACTTC | CASSLSAGRQETQYF | TRBV7-8 | once | TRBJ2-5 | -
TGTGCCAGCAGCGACCCTAGCGGGGCGGGGTACGAGCAGTACTTC | CASSDPSGAGYEQYF | TRBV5-4 | - | TRBJ2-7 | TRBD2
TGTGCTAGCAAGGCCCCCAGAGAGGAAAAACTGTTTTTT | CASKAPREEKLFF | TRBV9 | - | TRBJ1-4 | -
TGTGCCAGCAGTCCCACCGGCATGGGTTCACCCCTCCACTTT | CASSPTGMGSPLHF | TRBV6-1 | - | TRBJ1-6 | -
TGTGCCACCTCGAAATCCGGGGCTAGCTCCTACAATGAGCAGTTCTTC | CATSKSGASSYNEQFF | TRBV27 | - | TRBJ2-1 | -
TGTGCCAGCAGCCGACTAGCGGGAGCGGGAGATACGCAGTATTTT | CASSRLAGAGDTQYF | TRBV7-6 | - | TRBJ2-3 | TRBD2
TGTGCCAGCAGCTTAAACCTGGGGTACGAGCAGTACTTC | CASSLNLGYEQYF | TRBV13 | - | TRBJ2-7 | -
TGTGCCAGCAGCTTAGGTGGAGCCTCCTACGAGCAGTACTTC | CASSLGGASYEQYF | TRBV11-2 | - | TRBJ2-7 | -
TGTGCCAGCAGCACCGGGACAGGGGTCTGGGAGACCCAGTACTTC | CASSTGTGVWETQYF | TRBV7-2 | - | TRBJ2-5 | TRBD1
TGTGCCTGGAGGGACAGGGCACCCACAGATACGCAGTATTTT | CAWRDRAPTDTQYF | TRBV30 | - | TRBJ2-3 | TRBD1
TGCAGCGGGGGCAGGGGGGAGAGAAATGAGCAGTTCTTC | CSGGRGERNEQFF | TRBV29-1 | - | TRBJ2-1 | -
TGTGCCAGCAGCTTACCGGGTGGGGAATACGAGCAGTACTTC | CASSLPGGEYEQYF | TRBV7-9 | - | TRBJ2-7 | -
TGTGCCAGCAGTCCACTCGCCGCCTTTTACAATGAGCAGTTCTTC | CASSPLAAFYNEQFF | TRBV27 | once | TRBJ2-1 | -
TGCGCCAGCAGCCAAGAGGTCTCGTTTTTGGAGACCCAGTACTTC | CASSQEVSFLETQYF | TRBV4-1 | - | TRBJ2-5 | -
TGTGCCAGCAGTAGCCTAGGCGGAGATACGCAGTATTTT | CASSSLGGDTQYF | TRBV7-2 | - | TRBJ2-3 | -
TGTGCCAGCTCAACCCCGGGACAGGCCTACGAGCAGTACTTC | CASSTPGQAYEQYF | TRBV18 | once | TRBJ2-7 | TRBD1
TGTGCCAGCAGTTTGCTCGGGGAGCTGTTTTTT | CASSLLGELFF | TRBV28 | - | TRBJ2-2 | -
TGTGCCAGCAGCCCCTGGACAGGATTTTCCCTCGAGCAGTACTTC | CASSPWTGFSLEQYF | TRBV7-9 | - | TRBJ2-7 | TRBD1
TGTGCCAGCAGCCCCTGGGAGGGAGATAACTATGGCTACACCTTC | CASSPWEGDNYGYTF | TRBV13 | - | TRBJ1-2 | -
TGTGCCAGCAGTTACTCCTTCGGCGATACGCAGTATTTT | CASSYSFGDTQYF | TRBV6-5 | - | TRBJ2-3 | -
TGTGCCAGCAGCTTGAACAGGGACGAGCAGTACTTC | CASSLNRDEQYF | TRBV5-6 | - | TRBJ2-7 | -
TGTGCCAGCAGTTCGCTAGCGGGAGACGGTGAGCAGTTCTTC | CASSSLAGDGEQFF | TRBV6-6 | - | TRBJ2-1 | TRBD2